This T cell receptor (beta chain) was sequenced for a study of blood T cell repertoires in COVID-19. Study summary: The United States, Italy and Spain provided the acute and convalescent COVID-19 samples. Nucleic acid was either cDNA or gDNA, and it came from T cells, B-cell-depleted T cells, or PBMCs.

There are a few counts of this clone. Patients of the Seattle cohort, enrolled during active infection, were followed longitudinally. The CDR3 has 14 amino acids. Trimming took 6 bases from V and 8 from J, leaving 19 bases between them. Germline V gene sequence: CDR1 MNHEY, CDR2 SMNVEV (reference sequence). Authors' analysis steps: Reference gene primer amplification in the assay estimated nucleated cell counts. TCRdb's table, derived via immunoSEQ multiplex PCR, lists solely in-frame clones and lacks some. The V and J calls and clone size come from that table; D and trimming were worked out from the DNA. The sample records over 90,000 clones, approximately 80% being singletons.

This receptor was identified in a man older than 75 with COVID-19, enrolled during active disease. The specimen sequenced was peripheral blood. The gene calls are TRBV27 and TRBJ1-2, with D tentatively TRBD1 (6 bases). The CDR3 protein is CASRAVGGARGYTF. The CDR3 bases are TGTGCCAGCAGGGCCGTAGGGGGGGCAAGGGGCTACACCTTC.